This T cell receptor (beta chain) is drawn from a study of neurological immune-mediated disorders (dated by TCRdb to about 2019). In the study overall: Peripheral blood TCR-beta repertoires from HTLV-I-associated myelopathy (HAM/TSP) patients, multiple sclerosis patients and healthy controls were compared by UMI-based sequencing. Longitudinal samples, technical triplicates and paired sorted CD4+ and CD8+ T-cell subsets, alongside PBMC samples, were included among the approximately 110 TCR-beta libraries. The cohort was made up of 68 subjects, consisting of roughly 15 HAM/TSP patients, some 34 multiple sclerosis patients and around 20 healthy controls. Overall results and qualifications from the work: No identical CDR3 amino acid sequences were shared among expanded clones across subjects, suggesting private TCR-beta repertoires in all groups. TCR clonal expansion was greatest in HAM/TSP patients and smallest in MS patients, who ranked below even healthy controls.

Many counts were recorded for this clonotype. Its antigen specificity is not known. Base-call qualities are not available, and no considerably larger clone is one nucleotide away. cDNA was synthesized by template-switch 5'RACE using a primer with a 10-nucleotide random unique molecular identifier that tagged each TCR transcript. Every sequencing run covered 15-18 subjects and yielded more than 180 million TCR-beta sequences. The RNeasy kit was used for extraction of total RNA. Using the KAPA Real-time Library Amplification kit, TCR-beta VDJ regions were amplified with primers for the TCR constant region and the 5'RACE anchor. Sample indexes and Illumina adaptors were added in a first PCR, after which library yield was increased in a second PCR. After Ampure bead purification, the roughly 650 bp TCR product was size-selected on a 2% E-gel SizeSelection system. Before pooling, libraries had their quality checked on a Bioanalyzer, their concentration measured with Qubit, and their quantity determined with the Kapa Library Quantification kit. Paired-end 2 x 150 bp sequencing of the libraries was performed on an Illumina HiSeq 2500. To increase sequence diversity, roughly 24-30% phiX was spiked into each library pool. As for the authors' bioinformatics: Quality-filtered reads were processed with the UMI-based MiGEC pipeline, and over 90% of raw TCR sequences were removed by the MiGEC pipeline during error correction. VDJ genes were aligned to IMGT germline references, and clonotypes were defined by unique CDR3 amino acid sequence plus V-J genes. Clonal expansion, Shannon diversity and CDR3 relatedness (CalcPairwiseDistances, ClusterSamples) were evaluated with VDJtools, and phylogenetic trees were built with CLCbio workbench. A clone was classed as expanded if it had 8 or more unique UMIs, a cutoff based on coefficient-of-variation modelling across technical triplicates. Using fastp at Q25 and MiXCR, TCRdb reprocessed the public reads and kept productive beta chains. Identical CDR3 protein sequences are pooled into one entry, listed with their most common genes and DNA. The V and J calls, along with clone size, are taken from TCRdb and not from the paper's own processing. This sample holds around 48,000 distinct CDR3 sequences; around 10% were observed only once. Around 21% of the sample is taken by the ten largest.

Unsorted PBMC libraries were generated from 2 million PBMCs stored in RNAlater at -80 °C until RNA extraction. Peripheral blood underwent Ficoll-Hypaque density gradient centrifugation to isolate PBMCs, which were then cryopreserved in liquid nitrogen. At the junction V is shortened by 2 bases and J by 6 bases; bases outside the gene matches: 7. The CDR3 contains 14 residues, cysteine and phenylalanine counted. The kept DNA is CDR3 alone, 42 bases in frame from the first base. Via the germline V gene, CDR1 is SGHDT and CDR2 YYEEEE. The clonotype was recovered from a middle-aged woman with HTLV-1-associated myelopathy (HAM/TSP). The chain employs TRBV5-6 and TRBJ2-7; the junction holds 8 bases that match TRBD1. Material: PBMCs. This receptor carries the CDR3 CASSFWDRRGEQYF. The nucleotide sequence reads as follows: TGTGCCAGCAGCTTCTGGGACAGGCGCGGCGAGCAGTACTTC.